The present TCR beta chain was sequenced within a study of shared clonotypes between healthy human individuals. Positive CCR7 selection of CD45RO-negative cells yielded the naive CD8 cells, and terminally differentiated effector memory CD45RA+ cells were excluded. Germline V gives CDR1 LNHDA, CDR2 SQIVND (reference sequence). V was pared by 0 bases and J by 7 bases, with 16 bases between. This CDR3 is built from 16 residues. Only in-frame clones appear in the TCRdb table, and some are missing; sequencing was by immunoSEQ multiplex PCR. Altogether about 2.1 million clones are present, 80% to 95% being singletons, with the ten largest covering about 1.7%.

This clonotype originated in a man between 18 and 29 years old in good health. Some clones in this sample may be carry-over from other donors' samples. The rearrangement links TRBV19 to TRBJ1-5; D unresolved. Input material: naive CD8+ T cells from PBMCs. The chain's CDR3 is CASSIDGGLLGQPQHF. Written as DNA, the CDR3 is TGTGCCAGTAGTATAGATGGTGGCCTCTTAGGGCAGCCCCAGCATTTT.